Below, 15 T cell receptor beta chains from the same sample are listed, as sequenced in a study of human T cells and chemical hapten exposure. TCRdb passed the RACE reads through MiXCR, listing each CDR3 protein once. The table lists fewer than 300,000 distinct CDR3 sequences, about 8.6% of them singletons. The time point was: pre-sensitization, week 0. Sample treatment: therapeutic diphenylcyclopropenone sensitization with weekly scalp DPC. Sequenced here: whole blood, sampled in connection with sensitization to the hapten diphenylcyclopropenone (DPC). These receptors all stem from a middle-aged woman with alopecia areata. Some clones in this sample may be carry-over from other donors' samples.

The rearrangement joins TRBV7-2 to TRBJ2-7; D remains unclear. The germline V gene has CDR1 SGHTA and CDR2 FQGNSA. Trimming took 6 bases from V and 3 from J, leaving 12 bases between them. The CDR3 runs 13 residues. Here the CDR3 reads CASRKTALYEQYF. The DNA of the CDR3 is TGTGCCAGCAGAAAAACGGCCCTCTACGAGCAGTACTTC.

This clonotype turned up a few times. CDR3 loop: CASSQEVGGSTDTQYF. DNA for the CDR3: TGCGCCAGCAGCCAAGAAGTTGGTGGGAGCACAGATACGCAGTATTTT. The genes are TRBV4-1 and TRBJ2-3, with D unresolved. The CDR3 is made up of 16 amino acids. Trimming took off 0 bases at V and 0 bases at J, with 10 bases between the two ends. Germline V gene lookup returns CDR1 MGHRA and CDR2 YSYEKL.

This clonotype was seen only a few times. The V call is TRBV14, the J call TRBJ2-7; TRBD1 matches 8 bases. V shed 1 base and J 5 bases; nucleotides not matched to a gene: 10. CDR1 is SGHDN and CDR2 is FVKESK in the germline V gene. This CDR3 region has 16 residues. This CDR3 is CASSQAPGQVGHEQYF. The CDR3 DNA follows: TGTGCCAGCAGCCAAGCCCCGGGACAGGTCGGTCACGAGCAGTACTTC.

A few counts support this clonotype. The rearrangement uses TRBV5-1 and TRBJ2-7; D tentatively reads TRBD1 or TRBD2 (5 bases each). V lost 2 bases, J lost 0 bases, and 12 bases lay in between. This CDR3 has 15 amino acids. Germline V gene sequence: CDR1 SGHRS, CDR2 YFSETQ. CDR3 sequence reads: CASSFLGTYSYEQYF. The CDR3 DNA is TGCGCCAGCAGCTTCCTCGGGACGTACTCCTACGAGCAGTACTTC. The whole variable domain, filled in from reference TRBV5-1 and TRBJ2-7, reads KAGVTQTPRYLIKTRGQQVTLSCSPISGHRSVSWYQQTPGQGLQFLFEYFSETQRNKGNFPGRFSGRQFSNSRSEMNVSTLELGDSALYLCASSFLGTYSYEQYFGPGTRLTVT.

J is TRBJ1-6 and V is TRBV3-1; D is possibly TRBD1 (5 bases). V shed 7 bases and J shed 7 bases, with 14 bases lying between them. The CDR3 is made up of 14 amino acids. The V gene's germline CDR1 is LGHDT and CDR2 YNNKEL (reference sequence). CDR3 nucleotide sequence: TGTGCCAGCACCTCGACGGGGCGGAATTCACCCCTCCACTTT. It yields the protein CASTSTGRNSPLHF.

This chain joins TRBV7-9 and TRBJ2-7, with TRBD1 as a possible D gene (5 bases). CDR1 is SEHNR, CDR2 FQNEAQ, per germline (reference sequence). The V end was cut by 5 bases, the J end by 2 bases, with 16 bases between. This CDR3 comprises 15 residues. CDR3 coding DNA: TGTGCCAGCAGCACACGACAGAGACAGACCTACGAGCAGTACTTC. It yields the protein CASSTRQRQTYEQYF.

This chain connects TRBV7-8 to TRBJ2-3; TRBD2 matches at 14 bases. From germline, CDR1 is SGHVS and CDR2 FQNEAQ. Trimming at V came to 5 bases and at J to 6 bases, leaving 7 bases not matched to a gene. The CDR3 consists of 16 residues. The CDR3 reads CASSPGLAGASDTQYF. As DNA, the CDR3 is TGTGCCAGCAGCCCGGGACTAGCGGGAGCAAGTGATACGCAGTATTTT.

Note on this clonotype: Germline and junction disagree at one end, which may indicate a read error. The genes are TRBV28 and TRBJ2-2; TRBD2 is a possible D gene (5 bases). This CDR3 has 12 residues. The germline V gene encodes CDR1 MDHEN and CDR2 SYDVKM. The CDR3 spells CASSIRTGELVF. CDR3 coding DNA: TGTGCCAGCAGTATTCGGACCGGGGAGCTGGTTTTT.

In its sample, this clonotype was seen a few times. The rearrangement uses TRBV10-3 and TRBJ2-3, with 11 positions matching TRBD2. The CDR3 extends over 15 amino acids. Germline V gene data show CDR1 as ENHRY and CDR2 as SYGVKD. V was clipped by 6 bases and J by 2 bases; unmatched bases: 4. The DNA of the CDR3 is TGTGCCATCAGGACTAGCGGGGCATACACAGATACGCAGTATTTT. Encoded protein: CAIRTSGAYTDTQYF.

The rearrangement uses TRBV5-1 and TRBJ2-3; 11 bases agree with TRBD1. The junction had 5 bases not matched to a gene; V was cut back by 4 bases and J by 4 bases. Germline loops: CDR1 SGHRS, CDR2 YFSETQ. The CDR3 has 15 amino acids. The CDR3 DNA follows: TGCGCCAGCAGCCTTGGACAGGGGGCCGCAGATACGCAGTATTTT. Residues: CASSLGQGAADTQYF.

The table lists this clonotype with a few counts. The chain couples TRBV11-1 to TRBJ2-2; D gene ambiguous. This CDR3 has 16 amino acids. Germline CDR1 is SGHAT and CDR2 is FQDESV (reference sequence). V gave up 4 bases and J gave up 0 bases, with 12 bases separating them. This chain's CDR3 is CASSSFRPPNTGELFF. For the CDR3, the DNA is TGTGCCAGCAGCTCCTTCAGGCCCCCGAACACCGGGGAGCTGTTTTTT. Complete variable domain (other parts from reference TRBV11-1 and TRBJ2-2): EAEVAQSPRYKITEKSQAVAFWCDPISGHATLYWYRQILGQGPELLVQFQDESVVDDSQLPKDRFSAERLKGVDSTLKIQPAELGDSAMYLCASSSFRPPNTGELFFGEGSRLTVL.

The chain couples TRBV20-1 to TRBJ2-1; TRBD2 matches 12 bases. J lost 2 bases, V lost 4 bases, and 3 bases had no gene match. This CDR3 is 15 amino acids long. Germline V gene sequence: CDR1 DFQATT, CDR2 SNEGSKA (reference sequence). CDR3 amino acids: CSAKLAGGPYNEQFF. The CDR3 DNA sequence: TGCAGTGCTAAACTAGCGGGAGGACCCTACAATGAGCAGTTCTTC.

This clonotype was picked up many times. The chain employs TRBV29-1 and TRBJ2-3; D unresolved. Germline CDR1 is SQVTM and CDR2 is ANQGSEA. V was shortened by 7 bases and J by 4 bases, with 6 bases between the two germline ends. This CDR3 has 10 residues. The CDR3 DNA reads as TGCAGCGCTGTTGCAGATACGCAGTATTTT. Protein: CSAVADTQYF.

The CDR3 DNA follows: TGTGCCAGCAGTTATTCGGGACAGCTCTTTATGAACACTGAAGCTTTCTTT. It encodes CASSYSGQLFMNTEAFF. The J gene is TRBJ1-1, the V gene TRBV6-5; 7 nucleotides agree with TRBD1. The CDR3 runs 17 residues. CDR1 and CDR2 from the germline V gene are MNHEY and SVGAGI. With V trimmed by 3 bases and J by 0 bases, 10 bases remained unmatched.

This clonotype has just a few counts. This sequence joins TRBV12-3 or TRBV12-4 and TRBJ1-5; TRBD1 might be the D (5 bases). The CDR3 loop spans 16 amino acids. Trimming removed 0 bases from V and 0 bases from J, with 9 bases in between. In DNA form, the CDR3 reads TGTGCCAGCAGTTTAGCCACGGGGGTTAGCAATCAGCCCCAGCATTTT. As protein: CASSLATGVSNQPQHF.